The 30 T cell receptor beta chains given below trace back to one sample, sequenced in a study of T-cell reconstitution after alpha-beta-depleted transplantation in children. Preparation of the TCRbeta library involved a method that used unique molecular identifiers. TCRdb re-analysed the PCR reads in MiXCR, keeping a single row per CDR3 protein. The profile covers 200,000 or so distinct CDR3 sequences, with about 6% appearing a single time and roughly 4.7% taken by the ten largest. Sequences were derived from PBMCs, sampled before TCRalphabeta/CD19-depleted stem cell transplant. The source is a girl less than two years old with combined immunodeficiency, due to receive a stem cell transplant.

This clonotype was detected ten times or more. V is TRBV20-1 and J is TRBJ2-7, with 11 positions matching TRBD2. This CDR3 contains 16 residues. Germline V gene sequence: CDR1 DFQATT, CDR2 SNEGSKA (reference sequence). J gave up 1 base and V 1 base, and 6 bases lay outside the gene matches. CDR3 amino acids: CSARGARLAGSYEQYF. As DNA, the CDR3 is TGCAGTGCTAGAGGGGCCCGACTAGCGGGGTCCTACGAGCAGTACTTC.

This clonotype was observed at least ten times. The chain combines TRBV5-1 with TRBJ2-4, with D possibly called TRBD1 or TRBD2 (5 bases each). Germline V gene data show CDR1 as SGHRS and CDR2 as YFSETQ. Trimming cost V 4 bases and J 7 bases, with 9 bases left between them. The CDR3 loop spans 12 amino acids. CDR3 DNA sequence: TGCGCCAGCAGCCAGGGAGAGAACATTCAGTACTTC. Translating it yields CASSQGENIQYF. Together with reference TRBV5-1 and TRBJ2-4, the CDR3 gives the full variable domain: KAGVTQTPRYLIKTRGQQVTLSCSPISGHRSVSWYQQTPGQGLQFLFEYFSETQRNKGNFPGRFSGRQFSNSRSEMNVSTLELGDSALYLCASSQGENIQYFGAGTRLSVL.

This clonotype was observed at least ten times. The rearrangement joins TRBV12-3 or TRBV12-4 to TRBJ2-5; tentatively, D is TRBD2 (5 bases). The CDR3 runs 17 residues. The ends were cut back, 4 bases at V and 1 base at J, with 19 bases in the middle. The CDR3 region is CASSYPSGRGLQETQYF. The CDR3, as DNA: TGTGCCAGCAGTTATCCATCGGGTAGAGGGCTCCAAGAGACCCAGTACTTC.

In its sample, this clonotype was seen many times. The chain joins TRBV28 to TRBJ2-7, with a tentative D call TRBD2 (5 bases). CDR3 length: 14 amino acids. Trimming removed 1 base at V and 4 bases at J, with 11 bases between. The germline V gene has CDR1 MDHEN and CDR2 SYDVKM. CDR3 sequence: CASSLYGEGYEQYF. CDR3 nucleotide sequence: TGTGCCAGCAGTTTATATGGTGAGGGTTACGAGCAGTACTTC.

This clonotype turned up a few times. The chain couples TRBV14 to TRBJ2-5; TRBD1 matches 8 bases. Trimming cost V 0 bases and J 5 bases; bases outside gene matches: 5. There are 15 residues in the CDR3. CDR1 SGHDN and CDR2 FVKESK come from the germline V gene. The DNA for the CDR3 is TGTGCCAGCAGCCAAGAGGCAGGGGGCGAGGAGACCCAGTACTTC. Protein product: CASSQEAGGEETQYF.

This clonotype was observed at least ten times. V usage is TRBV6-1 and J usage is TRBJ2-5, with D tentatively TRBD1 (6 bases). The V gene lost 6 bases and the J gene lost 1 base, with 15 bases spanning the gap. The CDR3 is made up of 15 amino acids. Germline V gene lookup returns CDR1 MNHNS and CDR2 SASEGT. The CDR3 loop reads CASRDTGLSQETQYF. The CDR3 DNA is TGTGCCAGCAGAGATACAGGGTTGAGCCAAGAGACCCAGTACTTC.

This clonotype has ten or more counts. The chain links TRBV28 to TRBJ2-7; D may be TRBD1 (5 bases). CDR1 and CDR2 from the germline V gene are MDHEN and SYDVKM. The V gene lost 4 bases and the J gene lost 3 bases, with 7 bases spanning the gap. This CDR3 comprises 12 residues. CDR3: CASSSRVYEQYF. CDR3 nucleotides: TGTGCCAGCAGTTCCAGGGTCTACGAGCAGTACTTC.

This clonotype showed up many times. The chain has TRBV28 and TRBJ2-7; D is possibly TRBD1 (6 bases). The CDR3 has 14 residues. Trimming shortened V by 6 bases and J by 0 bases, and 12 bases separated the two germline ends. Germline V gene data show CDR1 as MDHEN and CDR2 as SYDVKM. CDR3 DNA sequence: TGTGCCAGCAGGAACCGGGACAACTCCTACGAGCAGTACTTC. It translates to CASRNRDNSYEQYF.

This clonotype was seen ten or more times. The CDR3 sequence is CASSPGVAGSYEQYF. In nucleotides, the CDR3 is TGTGCCAGCAGCCCAGGGGTAGCGGGATCCTACGAGCAGTACTTC. The V gene is TRBV4-2, the J gene TRBJ2-7; 8 bases agree with TRBD2. Germline V gene data show CDR1 as LGHNA and CDR2 as YNFKEQ. The CDR3 sequence is 15 residues long. J lost 1 base, V lost 4 bases, and 6 bases had no gene match.

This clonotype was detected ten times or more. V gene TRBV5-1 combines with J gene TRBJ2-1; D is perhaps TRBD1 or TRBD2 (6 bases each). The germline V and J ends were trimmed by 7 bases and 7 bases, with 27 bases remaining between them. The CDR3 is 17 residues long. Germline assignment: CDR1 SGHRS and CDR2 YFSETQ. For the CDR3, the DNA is TGCGCCAGCGGCTCCAAGAGGGGGAGGCTTTCTCTTAATGAGCAGTTCTTC. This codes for CASGSKRGRLSLNEQFF.

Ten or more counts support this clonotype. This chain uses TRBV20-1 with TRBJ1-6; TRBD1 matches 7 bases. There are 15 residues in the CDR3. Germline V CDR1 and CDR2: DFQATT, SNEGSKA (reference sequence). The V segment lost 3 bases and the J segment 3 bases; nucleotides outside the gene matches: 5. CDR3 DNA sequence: TGCAGTGCTAGGCACAGGGGCGGCTATAATTCACCCCTCCACTTT. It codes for CSARHRGGYNSPLHF.

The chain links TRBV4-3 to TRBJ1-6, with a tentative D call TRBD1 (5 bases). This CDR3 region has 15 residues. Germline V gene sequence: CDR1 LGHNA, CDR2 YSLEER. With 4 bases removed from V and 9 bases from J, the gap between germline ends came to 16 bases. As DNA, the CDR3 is TGCGCCAGCAGCCCGACCCCAGGGCAAACTTCACCCCTCCACTTT. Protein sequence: CASSPTPGQTSPLHF.

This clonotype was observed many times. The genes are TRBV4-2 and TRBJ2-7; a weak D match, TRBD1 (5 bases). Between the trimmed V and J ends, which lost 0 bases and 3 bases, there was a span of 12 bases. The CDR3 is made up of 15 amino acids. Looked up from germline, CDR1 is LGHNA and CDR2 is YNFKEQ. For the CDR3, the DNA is TGTGCCAGCAGCCAAGACAGGGAATCAATCTACGAGCAGTACTTC. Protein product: CASSQDRESIYEQYF.

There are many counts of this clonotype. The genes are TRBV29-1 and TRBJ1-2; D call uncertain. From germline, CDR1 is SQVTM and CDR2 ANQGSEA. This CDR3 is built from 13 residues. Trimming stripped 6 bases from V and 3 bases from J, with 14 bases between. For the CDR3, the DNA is TGCAGCGTCCCTGGTGGACTCGACTATGGCTACACCTTC. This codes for CSVPGGLDYGYTF.

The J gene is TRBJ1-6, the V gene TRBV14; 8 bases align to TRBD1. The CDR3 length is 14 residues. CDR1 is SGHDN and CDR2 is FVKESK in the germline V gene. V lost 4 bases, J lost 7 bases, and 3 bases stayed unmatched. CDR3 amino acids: CASSPRQGNSPLHF. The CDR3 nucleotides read TGTGCCAGCAGCCCGAGACAGGGGAATTCACCCCTCCACTTT.

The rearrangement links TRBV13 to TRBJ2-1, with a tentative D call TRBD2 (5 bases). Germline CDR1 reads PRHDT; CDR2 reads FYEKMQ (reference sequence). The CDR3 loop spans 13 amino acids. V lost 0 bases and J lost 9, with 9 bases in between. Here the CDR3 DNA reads TGTGCCAGCAGCTTAGGAGGGAGTGTTGAGCAGTTCTTC. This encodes CASSLGGSVEQFF.

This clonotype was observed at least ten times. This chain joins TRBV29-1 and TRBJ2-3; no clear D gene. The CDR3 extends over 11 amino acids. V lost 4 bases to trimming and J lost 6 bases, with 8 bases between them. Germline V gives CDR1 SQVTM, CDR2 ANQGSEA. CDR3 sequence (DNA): TGCAGCGTTGCTGGTGGGGATACGCAGTATTTT. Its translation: CSVAGGDTQYF.

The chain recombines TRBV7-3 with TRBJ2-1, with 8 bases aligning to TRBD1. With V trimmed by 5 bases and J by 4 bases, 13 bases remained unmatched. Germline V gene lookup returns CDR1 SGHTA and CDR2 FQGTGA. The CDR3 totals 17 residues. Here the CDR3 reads CASSPEPGQVPYNEQFF. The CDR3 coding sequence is TGTGCCAGCAGCCCAGAGCCGGGACAGGTGCCTTACAATGAGCAGTTCTTC.

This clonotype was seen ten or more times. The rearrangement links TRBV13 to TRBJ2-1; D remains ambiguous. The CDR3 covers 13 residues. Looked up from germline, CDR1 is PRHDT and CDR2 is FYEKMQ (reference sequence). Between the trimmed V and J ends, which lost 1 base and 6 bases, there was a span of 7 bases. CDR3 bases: TGTGCCAGCAGCTTAGCTCTGGCCAATGAGCAGTTCTTC. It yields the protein CASSLALANEQFF.

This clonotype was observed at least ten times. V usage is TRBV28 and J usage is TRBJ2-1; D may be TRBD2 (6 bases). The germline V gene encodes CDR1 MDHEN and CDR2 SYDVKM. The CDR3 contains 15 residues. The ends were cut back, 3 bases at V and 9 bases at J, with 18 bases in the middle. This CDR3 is CASSFFVGLASEQFF. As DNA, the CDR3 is TGTGCCAGCAGTTTCTTCGTTGGGCTAGCGAGTGAGCAGTTCTTC.

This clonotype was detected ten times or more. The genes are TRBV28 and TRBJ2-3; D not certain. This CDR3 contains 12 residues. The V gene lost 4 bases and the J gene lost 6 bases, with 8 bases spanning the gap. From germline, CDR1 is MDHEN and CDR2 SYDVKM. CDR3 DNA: TGTGCCAGCAGTTCCAGCCTCGATACGCAGTATTTT. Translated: CASSSSLDTQYF. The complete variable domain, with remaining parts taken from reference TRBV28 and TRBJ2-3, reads DVKVTQSSRYLVKRTGEKVFLECVQDMDHENMFWYRQDPGLGLRLIYFSYDVKMKEKGDIPEGYSVSREKKERFSLILESASTNQTSMYLCASSSSLDTQYFGPGTRLTVL.

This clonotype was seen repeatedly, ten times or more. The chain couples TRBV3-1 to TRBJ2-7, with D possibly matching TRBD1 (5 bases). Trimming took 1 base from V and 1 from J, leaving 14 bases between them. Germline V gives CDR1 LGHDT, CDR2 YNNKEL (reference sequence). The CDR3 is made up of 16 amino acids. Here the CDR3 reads CASSQGSRALSYEQYF. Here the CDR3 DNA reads TGTGCCAGCAGCCAAGGCAGCAGGGCGCTTTCCTACGAGCAGTACTTC.

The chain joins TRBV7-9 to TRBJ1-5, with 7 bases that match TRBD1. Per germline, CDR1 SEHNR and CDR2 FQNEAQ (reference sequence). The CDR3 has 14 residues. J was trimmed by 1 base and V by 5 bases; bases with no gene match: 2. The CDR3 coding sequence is TGTGCCAGCAGCCAGGGGGGGAGCAATCAGCCCCAGCATTTT. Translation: CASSQGGSNQPQHF.

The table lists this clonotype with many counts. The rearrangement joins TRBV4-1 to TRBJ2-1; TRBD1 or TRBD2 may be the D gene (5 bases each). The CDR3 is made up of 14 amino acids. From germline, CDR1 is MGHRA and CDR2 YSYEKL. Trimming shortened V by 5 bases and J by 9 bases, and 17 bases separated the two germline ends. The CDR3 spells CASSSIPEGFEQFF. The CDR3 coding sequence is TGCGCCAGCAGCTCCATACCCGAGGGGTTTGAGCAGTTCTTC.

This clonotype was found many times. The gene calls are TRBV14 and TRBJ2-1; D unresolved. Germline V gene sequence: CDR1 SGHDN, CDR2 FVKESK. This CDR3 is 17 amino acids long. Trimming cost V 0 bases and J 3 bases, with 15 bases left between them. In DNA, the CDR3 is TGTGCCAGCAGCCAAGATCTCGAGGATGTATACTACAATGAGCAGTTCTTC. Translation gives CASSQDLEDVYYNEQFF.

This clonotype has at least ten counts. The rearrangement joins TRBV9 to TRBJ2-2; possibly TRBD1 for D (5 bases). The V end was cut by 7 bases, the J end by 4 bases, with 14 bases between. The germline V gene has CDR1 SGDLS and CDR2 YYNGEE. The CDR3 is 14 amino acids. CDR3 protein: CASRGQEGTGELFF. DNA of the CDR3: TGTGCCAGCCGCGGACAAGAAGGCACCGGGGAGCTGTTTTTT.

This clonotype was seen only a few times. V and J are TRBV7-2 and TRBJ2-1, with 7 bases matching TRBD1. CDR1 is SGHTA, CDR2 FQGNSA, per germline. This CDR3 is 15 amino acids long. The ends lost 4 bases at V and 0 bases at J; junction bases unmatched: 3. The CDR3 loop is CASSSWDSSYNEQFF. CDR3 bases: TGTGCCAGCAGCTCCTGGGACAGCTCCTACAATGAGCAGTTCTTC.

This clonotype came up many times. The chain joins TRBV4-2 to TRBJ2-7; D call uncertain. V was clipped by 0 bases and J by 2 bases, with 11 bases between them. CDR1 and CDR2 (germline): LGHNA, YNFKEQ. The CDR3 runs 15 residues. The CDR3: CASSQDLGDAYEQYF. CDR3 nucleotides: TGTGCCAGCAGCCAAGATCTAGGTGACGCCTACGAGCAGTACTTC.

CDR3 nucleotide sequence: TGTGCCAGCAGTCCCATTCTGGGGGGGGCGACGGGCTACACCTTC. It yields the protein CASSPILGGATGYTF. This chain uses TRBV12-3 or TRBV12-4 with TRBJ1-2; D perhaps matches TRBD1 (6 bases). The germline V and J ends were trimmed by 5 bases and 8 bases, with 21 bases remaining between them. There are 15 residues in the CDR3.

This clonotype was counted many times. The DNA for the CDR3 is TGCAGCGTTGACGGCCCAGCTACAGATACGCAGTATTTT. It codes for CSVDGPATDTQYF. J is TRBJ2-3 and V is TRBV29-1; no clear D gene. Germline V gives CDR1 SQVTM, CDR2 ANQGSEA. Between the trimmed V and J ends, which lost 3 bases and 3 bases, there was a span of 10 bases. The CDR3 covers 13 residues.